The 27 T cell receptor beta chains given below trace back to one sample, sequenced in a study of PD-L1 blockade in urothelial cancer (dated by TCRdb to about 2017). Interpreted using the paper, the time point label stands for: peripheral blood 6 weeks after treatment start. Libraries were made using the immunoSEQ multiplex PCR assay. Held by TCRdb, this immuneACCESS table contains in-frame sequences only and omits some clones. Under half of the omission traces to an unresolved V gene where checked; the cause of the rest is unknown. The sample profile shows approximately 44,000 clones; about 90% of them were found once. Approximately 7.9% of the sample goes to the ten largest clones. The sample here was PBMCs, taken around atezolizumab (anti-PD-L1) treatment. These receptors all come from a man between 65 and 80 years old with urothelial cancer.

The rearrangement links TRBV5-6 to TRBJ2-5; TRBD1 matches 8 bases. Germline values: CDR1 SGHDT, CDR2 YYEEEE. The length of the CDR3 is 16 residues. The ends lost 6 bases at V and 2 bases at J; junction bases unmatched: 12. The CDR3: CASNNPGTGSQETQYF. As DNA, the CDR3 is TGTGCCAGCAACAATCCCGGGACAGGATCACAAGAGACCCAGTACTTC.

DNA of the CDR3: TGTGCCAGCAGTCTGGACAGGGACACTGAAGCTTTCTTT. Translation: CASSLDRDTEAFF. This chain joins TRBV25-1 and TRBJ1-1; 8 positions match TRBD1. Germline-derived CDR1 and CDR2 are MGHDK and SYGVNS. The trim removed 5 bases at V and 3 bases at J, leaving 2 bases unmatched. The CDR3 has 13 amino acids.

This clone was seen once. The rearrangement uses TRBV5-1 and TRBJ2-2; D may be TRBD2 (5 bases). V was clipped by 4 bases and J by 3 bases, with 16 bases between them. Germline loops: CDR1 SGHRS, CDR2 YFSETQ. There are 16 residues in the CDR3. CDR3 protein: CASSHGLVPYTGELFF. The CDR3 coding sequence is TGCGCCAGCAGCCACGGACTCGTTCCCTACACCGGGGAGCTGTTTTTT.

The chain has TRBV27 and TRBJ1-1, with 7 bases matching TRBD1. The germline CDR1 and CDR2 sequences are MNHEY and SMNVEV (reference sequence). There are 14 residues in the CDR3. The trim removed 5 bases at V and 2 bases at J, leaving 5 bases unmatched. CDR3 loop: CASSGRQGNTEAFF. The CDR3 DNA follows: TGTGCCAGCAGTGGTCGACAGGGAAACACTGAAGCTTTCTTT.

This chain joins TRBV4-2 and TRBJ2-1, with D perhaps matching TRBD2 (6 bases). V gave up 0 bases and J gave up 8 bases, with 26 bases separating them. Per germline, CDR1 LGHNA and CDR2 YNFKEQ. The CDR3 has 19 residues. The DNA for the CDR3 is TGTGCCAGCAGCCAAGATGAAGGTAGCGGAGCCAAGAAGTGGCATGAGCAGTTCTTC. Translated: CASSQDEGSGAKKWHEQFF.

CDR3 in amino acids: CASRDTLNEKLFF. As DNA, the CDR3 is TGTGCCAGCCGGGACACTCTTAATGAAAAACTGTTTTTT. This chain uses TRBV6-1 with TRBJ1-4; tentative D call: TRBD1 (6 bases). Germline-derived CDR1 and CDR2 are MNHNS and SASEGT. V dropped 8 bases and J dropped 4 bases, with 11 bases sitting between them. CDR3 length: 13 residues.

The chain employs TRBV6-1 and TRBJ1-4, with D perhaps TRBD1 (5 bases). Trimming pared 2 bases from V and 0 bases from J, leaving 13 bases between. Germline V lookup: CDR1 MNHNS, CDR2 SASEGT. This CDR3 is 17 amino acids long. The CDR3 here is CASSERPGRSTNEKLFF. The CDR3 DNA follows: TGTGCCAGCAGTGAAAGGCCAGGGCGGTCAACTAATGAAAAACTGTTTTTT.

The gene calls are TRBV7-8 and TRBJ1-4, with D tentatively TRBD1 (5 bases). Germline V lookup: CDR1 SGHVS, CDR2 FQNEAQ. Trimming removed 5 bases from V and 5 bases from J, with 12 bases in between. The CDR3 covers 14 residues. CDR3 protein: CASSKMTENEKLFF. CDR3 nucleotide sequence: TGTGCCAGCAGCAAAATGACAGAAAATGAAAAACTGTTTTTT.

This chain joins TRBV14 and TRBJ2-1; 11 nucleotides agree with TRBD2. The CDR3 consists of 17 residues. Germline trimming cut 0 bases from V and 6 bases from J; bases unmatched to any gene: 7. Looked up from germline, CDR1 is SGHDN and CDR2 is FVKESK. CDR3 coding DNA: TGTGCCAGCAGCCAAGACGCGATTGGACTAGCGGGCAATGAGCAGTTCTTC. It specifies CASSQDAIGLAGNEQFF.

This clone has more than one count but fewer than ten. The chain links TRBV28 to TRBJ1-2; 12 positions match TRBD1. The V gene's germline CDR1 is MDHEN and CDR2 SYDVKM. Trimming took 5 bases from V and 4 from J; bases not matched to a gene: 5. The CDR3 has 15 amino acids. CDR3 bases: TGTGCCAGCAGTCCGACGGGACAGGGGGCCTATGGCTACACCTTC. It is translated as CASSPTGQGAYGYTF.

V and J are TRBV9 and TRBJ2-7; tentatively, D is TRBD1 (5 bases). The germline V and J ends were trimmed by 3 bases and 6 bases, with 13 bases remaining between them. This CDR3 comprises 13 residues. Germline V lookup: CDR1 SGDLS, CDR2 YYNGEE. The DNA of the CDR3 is TGTGCCAGCAGCGGCCCCCAGGGTCCCGAGCAGTACTTC. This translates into CASSGPQGPEQYF.

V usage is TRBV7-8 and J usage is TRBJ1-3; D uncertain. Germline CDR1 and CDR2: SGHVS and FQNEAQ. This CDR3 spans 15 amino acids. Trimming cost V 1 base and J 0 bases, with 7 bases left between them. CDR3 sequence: CASSLGGLSGNTIYF. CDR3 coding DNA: TGTGCCAGCAGCTTAGGAGGGCTCTCTGGAAACACCATATATTTT.

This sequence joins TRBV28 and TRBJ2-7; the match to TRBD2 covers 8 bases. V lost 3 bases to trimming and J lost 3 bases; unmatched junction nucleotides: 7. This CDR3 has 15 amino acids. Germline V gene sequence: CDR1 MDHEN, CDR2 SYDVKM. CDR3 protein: CASSFHLAGSYEQYF. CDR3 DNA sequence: TGTGCCAGCAGTTTTCATTTAGCGGGGAGCTACGAGCAGTACTTC.

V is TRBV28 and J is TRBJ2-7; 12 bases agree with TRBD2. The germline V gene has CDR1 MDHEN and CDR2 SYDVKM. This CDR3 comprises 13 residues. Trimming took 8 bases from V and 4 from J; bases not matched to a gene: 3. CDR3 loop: CASRLAGEYEQYF. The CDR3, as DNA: TGTGCCAGCCGACTAGCGGGAGAGTACGAGCAGTACTTC.

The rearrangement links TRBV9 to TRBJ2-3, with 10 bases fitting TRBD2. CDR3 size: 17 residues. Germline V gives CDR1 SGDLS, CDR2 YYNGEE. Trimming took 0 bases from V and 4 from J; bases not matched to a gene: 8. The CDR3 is CASSVAASGSRADTQYF. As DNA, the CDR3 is TGTGCCAGCAGCGTAGCGGCTAGCGGGAGTCGCGCAGATACGCAGTATTTT.

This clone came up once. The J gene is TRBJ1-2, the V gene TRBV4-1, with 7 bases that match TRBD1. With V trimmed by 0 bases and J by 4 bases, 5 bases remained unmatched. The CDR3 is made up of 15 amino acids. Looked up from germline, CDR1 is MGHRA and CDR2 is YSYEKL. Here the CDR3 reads CASSQDPGQLYGYTF. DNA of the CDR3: TGCGCCAGCAGCCAAGACCCGGGACAGCTCTATGGCTACACCTTC.

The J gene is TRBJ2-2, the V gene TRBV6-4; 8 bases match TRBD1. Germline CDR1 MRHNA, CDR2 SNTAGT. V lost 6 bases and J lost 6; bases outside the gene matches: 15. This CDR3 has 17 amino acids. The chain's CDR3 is CASSPQGRQGSAGELFF. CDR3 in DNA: TGTGCCAGCAGCCCCCAAGGGAGACAGGGGTCGGCCGGGGAGCTGTTTTTT.

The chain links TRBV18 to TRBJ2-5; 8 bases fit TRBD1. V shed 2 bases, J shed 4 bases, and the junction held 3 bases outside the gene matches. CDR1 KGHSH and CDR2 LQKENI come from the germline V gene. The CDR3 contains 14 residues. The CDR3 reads CASSPGQGGETQYF. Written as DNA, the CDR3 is TGTGCCAGCTCACCAGGACAGGGCGGAGAGACCCAGTACTTC. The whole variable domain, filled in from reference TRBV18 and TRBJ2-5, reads NAGVMQNPRHLVRRRGQEARLRCSPMKGHSHVYWYRQLPEEGLKFMVYLQKENIIDESGMPKERFSAEFPKEGPSILRIQQVVRGDSAAYFCASSPGQGGETQYFGPGTRLLVL.

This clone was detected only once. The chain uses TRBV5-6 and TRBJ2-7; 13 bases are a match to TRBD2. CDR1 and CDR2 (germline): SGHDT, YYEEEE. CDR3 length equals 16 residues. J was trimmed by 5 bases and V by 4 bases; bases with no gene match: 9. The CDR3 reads CASSPRTSGSINEQYF. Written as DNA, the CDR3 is TGTGCCAGCAGCCCAAGGACTAGCGGGAGTATCAACGAGCAGTACTTC. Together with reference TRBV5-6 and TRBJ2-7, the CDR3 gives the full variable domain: DAGVTQSPTHLIKTRGQQVTLRCSPKSGHDTVSWYQQALGQGPQFIFQYYEEEERQRGNFPDRFSGHQFPNYSSELNVNALLLGDSALYLCASSPRTSGSINEQYFGPGTRLTVT.

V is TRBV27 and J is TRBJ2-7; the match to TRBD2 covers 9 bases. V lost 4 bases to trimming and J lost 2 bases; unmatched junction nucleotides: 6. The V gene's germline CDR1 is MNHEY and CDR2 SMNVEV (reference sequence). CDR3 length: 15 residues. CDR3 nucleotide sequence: TGTGCCAGCAGTTCCGGGGCTAGCGGGACCTACGAGCAGTACTTC. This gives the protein CASSSGASGTYEQYF.

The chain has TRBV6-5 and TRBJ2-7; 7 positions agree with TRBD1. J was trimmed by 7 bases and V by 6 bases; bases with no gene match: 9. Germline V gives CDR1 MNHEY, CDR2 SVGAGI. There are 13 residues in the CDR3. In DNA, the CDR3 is TGTGCCAGCAGAGACCCGGGACAGAGTGAGCAGTACTTC. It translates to CASRDPGQSEQYF.

CDR3 protein: CASSRRTSGSSGEQFF. In DNA, the CDR3 is TGTGCCAGCAGCCGTCGGACTAGCGGGAGCTCTGGTGAGCAGTTCTTC. The chain recombines TRBV5-6 with TRBJ2-1, with 13 nucleotides matching TRBD2. The trim removed 4 bases at V and 9 bases at J, leaving 10 bases unmatched. This CDR3 has 16 residues. The germline V gene encodes CDR1 SGHDT and CDR2 YYEEEE. The variable domain in full, completed from reference TRBV5-6 and TRBJ2-1, reads DAGVTQSPTHLIKTRGQQVTLRCSPKSGHDTVSWYQQALGQGPQFIFQYYEEEERQRGNFPDRFSGHQFPNYSSELNVNALLLGDSALYLCASSRRTSGSSGEQFFGPGTRLTVL.

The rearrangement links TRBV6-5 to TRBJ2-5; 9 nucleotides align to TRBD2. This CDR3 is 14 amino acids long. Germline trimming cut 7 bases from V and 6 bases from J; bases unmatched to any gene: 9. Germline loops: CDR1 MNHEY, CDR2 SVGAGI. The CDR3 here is CASMARGRAQTQYF. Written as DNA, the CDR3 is TGTGCCAGCATGGCTCGCGGGAGGGCGCAGACCCAGTACTTC.

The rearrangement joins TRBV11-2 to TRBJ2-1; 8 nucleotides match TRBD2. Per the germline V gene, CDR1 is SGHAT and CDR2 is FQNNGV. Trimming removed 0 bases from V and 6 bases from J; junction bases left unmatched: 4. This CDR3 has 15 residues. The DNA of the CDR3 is TGTGCCAGCAGCTTAGAACTAGCGGCCTTCAATGAGCAGTTCTTC. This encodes CASSLELAAFNEQFF.

The CDR3 DNA sequence: TGTGCCAGCAGCTTAGATATGGGACAGGGAAGCTACAATGAGCAGTTCTTC. This sequence encodes CASSLDMGQGSYNEQFF. This rearrangement joins TRBV11-3 to TRBJ2-1, with 9 nucleotides matching TRBD1. CDR1 is SGHNT and CDR2 is YENEEA in the germline V gene. The CDR3 totals 17 residues. The V and J ends lost 0 bases and 3 bases, in that order; junction bases with no gene match: 6.

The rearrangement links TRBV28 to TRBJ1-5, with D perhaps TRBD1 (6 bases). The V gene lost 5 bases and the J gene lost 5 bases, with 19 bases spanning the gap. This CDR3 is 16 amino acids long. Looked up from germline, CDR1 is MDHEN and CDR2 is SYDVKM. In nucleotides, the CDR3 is TGTGCCAGCAGTCCTTTCCGACAGGCCTCCCATCAGCCCCAGCATTTT. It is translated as CASSPFRQASHQPQHF.

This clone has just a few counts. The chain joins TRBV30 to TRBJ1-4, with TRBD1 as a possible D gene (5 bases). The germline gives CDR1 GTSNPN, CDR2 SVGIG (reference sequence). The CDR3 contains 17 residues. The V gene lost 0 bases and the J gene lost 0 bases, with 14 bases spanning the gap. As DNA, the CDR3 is TGTGCCTGGAGTGTAGGTGTTGGGACTCCAACTAATGAAAAACTGTTTTTT. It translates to CAWSVGVGTPTNEKLFF.